A selection of T cell receptor beta chains follows, all from one sample in a study of monozygotic twins with inflammatory bowel disease. Reprocessing the 5' RACE reads, TCRdb reports a single entry for every CDR3 protein and omits DNA. The listing contains around 450,000 distinct CDR3 sequences. The sample consisted of blood. The receptors here all came from a human donor with ulcerative colitis or Crohn's disease, or a healthy co-twin of an affected twin (not recorded which). CDR3s include the opening cysteine and the closing phenylalanine or tryptophan. Each record gives: CDR3 length, J gene, V gene, CDR3 protein.

cdr3_length: 16
j_call: TRBJ2-3
v_call: TRBV20-1
cdr3_aa: CSATYGAGTSTDTQYF

cdr3_length: 15
j_call: TRBJ1-5
v_call: TRBV5-1
cdr3_aa: CASSLEGTPNQPQHF

cdr3_length: 13
j_call: TRBJ2-3
v_call: TRBV10-3
cdr3_aa: CAISLASTDTQYF

cdr3_length: 20
j_call: TRBJ2-3
v_call: TRBV6-2/TRBV6-3
cdr3_aa: CASSPGDSGGVWRVEDTQYF

cdr3_length: 15
j_call: TRBJ2-1
v_call: TRBV7-6
cdr3_aa: CASSLMASGYNEQFF

cdr3_length: 15
j_call: TRBJ2-1
v_call: TRBV6-2/TRBV6-3
cdr3_aa: CASSYQGQAYNEQFF

cdr3_length: 16
j_call: TRBJ2-1
v_call: TRBV4-3
cdr3_aa: CAGSPWTSGRMDEQFF

cdr3_length: 14
j_call: TRBJ2-3
v_call: TRBV10-3
cdr3_aa: CAIKGRGNTDTQYF

cdr3_length: 15
j_call: TRBJ2-7
v_call: TRBV5-1
cdr3_aa: CASSRYGSDGSEQYF

cdr3_length: 16
j_call: TRBJ2-5
v_call: TRBV4-2
cdr3_aa: CASSQDGGQGGETQYF

cdr3_length: 14
j_call: TRBJ2-1
v_call: TRBV12-3/TRBV12-4
cdr3_aa: CASSLVRGSHEQFF

cdr3_length: 17
j_call: TRBJ2-2
v_call: TRBV3-1
cdr3_aa: CASSRSTSGQNTGELFF

cdr3_length: 12
j_call: TRBJ2-2
v_call: TRBV7-3
cdr3_aa: CASSLNHGELFF

cdr3_length: 15
j_call: TRBJ2-1
v_call: TRBV7-2
cdr3_aa: CASSSSGGAPNEQFF

cdr3_length: 13
j_call: TRBJ1-1
v_call: TRBV5-1
cdr3_aa: CASSGQVNTEAFF

cdr3_length: 16
j_call: TRBJ2-5
v_call: TRBV5-1
cdr3_aa: CASSSNPGTQQETQYF

cdr3_length: 16
j_call: TRBJ2-7
v_call: TRBV5-6
cdr3_aa: CASSFTSGTGRREQYF

cdr3_length: 16
j_call: TRBJ2-2
v_call: TRBV7-6
cdr3_aa: CASSPQASANTGELFF

cdr3_length: 14
j_call: TRBJ1-4
v_call: TRBV5-1
cdr3_aa: CASSSGTGVEKLFF

cdr3_length: 16
j_call: TRBJ1-4
v_call: TRBV7-8
cdr3_aa: CASSLGGNLANEKLFF

cdr3_length: 13
j_call: TRBJ2-7
v_call: TRBV30
cdr3_aa: CAGTRPYSYEQYF

cdr3_length: 16
j_call: TRBJ2-1
v_call: TRBV9
cdr3_aa: CASSPYSGRAMNEQFF

cdr3_length: 16
j_call: TRBJ2-1
v_call: TRBV9
cdr3_aa: CASSVVSGGYYNEQFF

cdr3_length: 15
j_call: TRBJ2-2
v_call: TRBV4-3
cdr3_aa: CASRVSIANTGELFF

cdr3_length: 13
j_call: TRBJ1-1
v_call: TRBV7-2
cdr3_aa: CASSLGQVGEAFF

cdr3_length: 15
j_call: TRBJ2-3
v_call: TRBV3-1
cdr3_aa: CASSQVWQFTDTQYF

cdr3_length: 15
j_call: TRBJ1-5
v_call: TRBV18
cdr3_aa: CASSEGGLSNQPQHF

cdr3_length: 14
j_call: TRBJ1-1
v_call: TRBV4-1
cdr3_aa: CASSADRFGTEAFF

cdr3_length: 16
j_call: TRBJ1-4
v_call: TRBV6-5
cdr3_aa: CASSYSGFPQQEKLFF

cdr3_length: 12
j_call: TRBJ1-1
v_call: TRBV30
cdr3_aa: CAWSTGKPEAFF

cdr3_length: 14
j_call: TRBJ2-1
v_call: TRBV3-1
cdr3_aa: CASTGLEGSNEQFF

cdr3_length: 14
j_call: TRBJ2-1
v_call: TRBV19
cdr3_aa: CASSMAGATNEQFF

cdr3_length: 11
j_call: TRBJ1-1
v_call: TRBV30
cdr3_aa: CAWGDNTEAFF

cdr3_length: 13
j_call: TRBJ2-5
v_call: TRBV20-1
cdr3_aa: CSARETGWETQYF

cdr3_length: 16
j_call: TRBJ1-3
v_call: TRBV7-2
cdr3_aa: CASSLVNGGPGNTIYF

cdr3_length: 16
j_call: TRBJ2-1
v_call: TRBV7-2
cdr3_aa: CASTVAGGLPQGEQFF

cdr3_length: 12
j_call: TRBJ1-4
v_call: TRBV25-1
cdr3_aa: CASRGASEKLFF

cdr3_length: 13
j_call: TRBJ2-2
v_call: TRBV3-1
cdr3_aa: CASSQTNVGELFF

cdr3_length: 15
j_call: TRBJ2-1
v_call: TRBV5-1
cdr3_aa: CASSLAMTGVNEQFF

cdr3_length: 15
j_call: TRBJ2-5
v_call: TRBV12-3/TRBV12-4
cdr3_aa: CASSQRTGGLETQYF

cdr3_length: 16
j_call: TRBJ2-5
v_call: TRBV5-1
cdr3_aa: CASSSRESGSVETQYF

cdr3_length: 17
j_call: TRBJ2-1
v_call: TRBV4-2
cdr3_aa: CASSQTWTSGRAYEQFF

cdr3_length: 11
j_call: TRBJ1-1
v_call: TRBV11-2
cdr3_aa: CASTLSTEAFF

cdr3_length: 18
j_call: TRBJ2-1
v_call: TRBV5-1
cdr3_aa: CASSLEGPGAPTYNEQFF

cdr3_length: 15
j_call: TRBJ1-4
v_call: TRBV5-1
cdr3_aa: CASSLVTGGNEKLFF

cdr3_length: 14
j_call: TRBJ2-7
v_call: TRBV6-2/TRBV6-3
cdr3_aa: CASSYVLAVYEQYF

cdr3_length: 16
j_call: TRBJ2-1
v_call: TRBV20-1
cdr3_aa: CSARERGRGSYNEQFF

cdr3_length: 15
j_call: TRBJ1-5
v_call: TRBV24-1
cdr3_aa: CATSGTRDTNQPQHF

cdr3_length: 15
j_call: TRBJ1-1
v_call: TRBV9
cdr3_aa: CASSTMGQLNTEAFF

cdr3_length: 16
j_call: TRBJ2-3
v_call: TRBV28
cdr3_aa: CASTTMGGQLADTQYF

cdr3_length: 15
j_call: TRBJ2-6
v_call: TRBV6-1
cdr3_aa: CASKLGHSGANVLTF

cdr3_length: 15
j_call: TRBJ1-5
v_call: TRBV5-1
cdr3_aa: CASSAGDGRDQPQHF

cdr3_length: 18
j_call: TRBJ2-1
v_call: TRBV7-6
cdr3_aa: CASSLVREGPHSYNEQFF

cdr3_length: 15
j_call: TRBJ2-1
v_call: TRBV15
cdr3_aa: CATSRLTGLYNEQFF